These T cell receptor beta chains were read from a single sample in a study of CXCR3-negative and CXCR3-positive naive CD8 T cells. From its re-call of the 5' RACE reads, TCRdb lists each CDR3 protein once, without DNA. The sample data list under 55,000 distinct CDR3 sequences. What was sequenced was memory CD8+ T cells from blood. Receptors originate from a human donor in good health. Some clones in this sample may be carry-over from other donors' samples. Both conserved end residues are part of each CDR3. The order of the fields is J gene, V gene, CDR3 protein.

TRBJ2-3,TRBV10-3,CAISRSGRSTDTQYF
TRBJ2-1,TRBV9,CASSGTSNEQFF
TRBJ2-3,TRBV9,CASRPGTARTDTQYF
TRBJ1-1,TRBV14,CASSHSVEGTEAFF
TRBJ2-4,TRBV19,CASSIRLAGDDIQYF
TRBJ1-4,TRBV4-3,CTSSQDDRGSGKLFF
TRBJ2-7,TRBV9,CASSPGSYPREQYF
TRBJ2-7,TRBV28,CASSFVAPKSSRGAPYEQYF
TRBJ2-5,TRBV29-1,CSVEGSETQYF
TRBJ2-2,TRBV24-1,CATKYAGELFF
TRBJ1-2,TRBV7-2,CASSLVDYFPTGDEGYTF
TRBJ2-1,TRBV7-3,CASSLGAPVNEQFF
TRBJ2-1,TRBV7-9,CASSGASEQFF
TRBJ1-1,TRBV6-2/TRBV6-3,CASSYHGSTEAFF
TRBJ1-5,TRBV12-3/TRBV12-4,CASSWDRGSNQPQHF
TRBJ1-3,TRBV12-3/TRBV12-4,CATWPAANTIYF
TRBJ1-5,TRBV7-2,CASSLAGAPGANQPQHF
TRBJ2-5,TRBV11-3,CASSVRTGAGETQYF
TRBJ2-2,TRBV28,CASSRDSANTGELFF
TRBJ2-1,TRBV28,CASSFPDRVSNEQFF
TRBJ2-7,TRBV4-1,CASSRIDSASGYEQYF
TRBJ1-2,TRBV25-1,CASSESSGSNYGYTF
TRBJ1-1,TRBV20-1,CSARDLGQGRTEAFF
TRBJ1-2,TRBV20-1,CSATPGQIDGYTF
TRBJ1-1,TRBV14,CASSQERRRLAEAFF
TRBJ2-1,TRBV19,CASSTTGSYNEQFF
TRBJ2-1,TRBV5-1,CASTGGTGDVDEQFF
TRBJ2-3,TRBV29-1,CSVETVSTDTQYF
TRBJ2-3,TRBV20-1,CSARGLAVPQYF
TRBJ1-5,TRBV4-2,CASSQREGLFQPQHF
TRBJ2-1,TRBV4-2,CASSQEAPGGADEQFF
TRBJ2-4,TRBV6-2/TRBV6-3,CASSLPSFAKNIQYF
TRBJ2-3,TRBV29-1,CSVALLAEGTDTQYF
TRBJ2-7,TRBV5-1,CASRGPIEDEQYF
TRBJ2-7,TRBV20-1,CSAKDREYEQYF
TRBJ2-1,TRBV12-3/TRBV12-4,CASSHALSSAGWNEQFF
TRBJ2-7,TRBV6-2/TRBV6-3,CASSSPGSYEQYF
TRBJ2-4,TRBV5-1,CASSLDTAAKNIQYF
TRBJ2-5,TRBV29-1,CSVERDSREETQYF
TRBJ2-1,TRBV7-4,CASSLRQGANYEQFF
TRBJ2-5,TRBV12-3/TRBV12-4,CASSHDVSETQYF
TRBJ2-3,TRBV29-1,CSATDRPGTDTQYF
TRBJ1-6,TRBV14,CASSHDRMINSPLHF
TRBJ2-1,TRBV6-5,CASSQPSASDEQFF
TRBJ2-5,TRBV27,CASSSYGERETQYF
TRBJ1-5,TRBV20-1,CSATTRDSGNQPQHF
TRBJ2-5,TRBV7-9,CASSYNPRTGEETQYF
TRBJ1-1,TRBV4-3,CASSRTGGTEAFF
TRBJ2-1,TRBV7-3,CASTSTGGLYNEQFF
TRBJ2-1,TRBV6-5,CASGYSREGTPYNEQFF
TRBJ2-2,TRBV28,CASSLTGTEGTGELFF
TRBJ2-1,TRBV6-4,CASSASGDYNEQFF
TRBJ2-7,TRBV20-1,CSASPWGALLYEQYF
TRBJ1-1,TRBV29-1,CSVPRGGEAFF
TRBJ2-5,TRBV12-3/TRBV12-4,CASSWGRALQETQYF
TRBJ2-7,TRBV19,CASSSRYFLSSYEQYF
TRBJ2-3,TRBV7-8,CASSGQRLAGGRTDTQYF
TRBJ2-7,TRBV20-1,CSARTVASYEQYF
TRBJ2-3,TRBV7-3,CASSSGGFGTDTQYF
TRBJ2-1,TRBV11-3,CASRGRDSNEQFF